Listed here are 27 T cell receptor beta chains from one sample, sequenced in a study of lymphopenia after photon versus proton radiotherapy. Repertoires were generated with immunoSEQ multiplex PCR, while TCRdb's copy carries only in-frame clones and drops some. The data hold roughly 150,000 clones, with about 88% observed a single time. This specimen was peripheral blood, taken from a patient treated with photon-based radiotherapy. The receptors originated from a man between 45 and 60 years old with gastric cancer.

The CDR3 sequence: CASGGGQGLTGELFF. The CDR3 DNA reads as TGTGCCAGCGGAGGGGGACAGGGATTGACCGGGGAGCTGTTTTTT. The chain is built from TRBV7-2 and TRBJ2-2; 9 bases line up with TRBD1. Germline loops: CDR1 SGHTA, CDR2 FQGNSA. V dropped 8 bases and J dropped 5; count of bases not matched to a gene: 9. The CDR3 totals 15 residues.

This chain connects TRBV7-6 to TRBJ1-5; D call uncertain. The V gene lost 5 bases and the J gene lost 4 bases, with 9 bases spanning the gap. The CDR3 runs 13 residues. CDR1 SGHVS and CDR2 FNYEAQ come from the germline V gene. CDR3 in amino acids: CASSTDTNQPQHF. The CDR3 nucleotides are TGTGCCAGCAGCACAGACACGAATCAGCCCCAGCATTTT.

J is TRBJ2-1 and V is TRBV5-1, with 8 bases aligning to TRBD2. Germline CDR1 and CDR2: SGHRS and YFSETQ. The CDR3 spans 11 residues. Trimming removed 6 bases from V and 16 bases from J; junction bases left unmatched: 9. For the CDR3, the DNA is TGCGCCAGCACGTCCGGGAGGGCGGTTTTCTTC. Its translation is CASTSGRAVFF.

The V and J genes are TRBV7-6 and TRBJ2-2; unclear D gene. Looked up from germline, CDR1 is SGHVS and CDR2 is FNYEAQ. The CDR3 length is 18 residues. The V end was cut by 3 bases, the J end by 0 bases, with 17 bases between. The CDR3 bases are TGTGCCAGCAGCTTCCTCTTTAACCCCTTACCGAACACCGGGGAGCTGTTTTTT. It yields the protein CASSFLFNPLPNTGELFF.

J is TRBJ1-1 and V is TRBV6-1; 8 bases fit TRBD1. The CDR3 sequence is 12 residues long. The trim removed 4 bases at V and 10 bases at J, leaving 5 bases unmatched. CDR1 is MNHNS, CDR2 SASEGT, per germline. The CDR3 protein is CASSGTGSRAFF. CDR3 DNA: TGTGCCAGCAGTGGGACAGGGAGTAGAGCTTTCTTT.

V and J are TRBV2 and TRBJ1-3; weak D call: TRBD1 (5 bases). The CDR3 length is 14 residues. Germline V gene data show CDR1 as SNHLY and CDR2 as FYNNEI. Trimming stripped 7 bases from V and 0 bases from J, with 10 bases between. CDR3 loop: CASNFQGSGNTIYF. The CDR3 DNA sequence: TGTGCCAGCAATTTTCAGGGCTCTGGAAACACCATATATTTT.

The genes are TRBV19 and TRBJ1-5; D unclear. Germline CDR1 and CDR2: LNHDA and SQIVND (reference sequence). This CDR3 is 16 amino acids long. The ends were cut back, 8 bases at V and 1 base at J, with 18 bases in the middle. CDR3 DNA: TGTGCCAGTTGCCCGAGTGGCCAAGTGAGCAATCAGCCCCAGCATTTT. Translation gives CASCPSGQVSNQPQHF.

V gene TRBV15 combines with J gene TRBJ2-3; D perhaps matches TRBD2 (6 bases). The CDR3 covers 13 residues. V was clipped by 5 bases and J by 7 bases, with 13 bases between them. Germline CDR1 is LNHNV and CDR2 is YYDKDF (reference sequence). CDR3 bases: TGTGCCACCAGCGGAACGGGACTCAATACGCAGTATTTT. Translation gives CATSGTGLNTQYF.

The genes are TRBV5-1 and TRBJ2-7, with D possibly matching TRBD2 (5 bases). The germline V and J ends were trimmed by 4 bases and 2 bases, with 10 bases remaining between them. The CDR3 spans 13 residues. Germline V gives CDR1 SGHRS, CDR2 YFSETQ. This CDR3 is CASSAGGPYEQYF. Here the CDR3 DNA reads TGCGCCAGCAGCGCAGGCGGGCCCTACGAGCAGTACTTC.

V gene TRBV25-1 combines with J gene TRBJ2-1, with D uncertain. Germline values: CDR1 MGHDK, CDR2 SYGVNS. CDR3 length: 15 residues. Deletions cut 9 bases from V and 0 bases from J, with 15 bases between. The CDR3 region has the DNA TGTGCCAGTGCGAATGGCTGGAGCTCCTACAATGAGCAGTTCTTC. It yields the protein CASANGWSSYNEQFF.

The rearrangement links TRBV5-1 to TRBJ2-1; 9 bases are a match to TRBD1. Losses at the gene ends were 3 bases for V and 0 bases for J; bases not matched to a gene: 4. Germline V CDR1 and CDR2: SGHRS, YFSETQ. This CDR3 spans 16 amino acids. DNA for the CDR3: TGCGCCAGCAGCTCAGGACAGGGGAGCTCCTACAATGAGCAGTTCTTC. Its translation is CASSSGQGSSYNEQFF.

The chain uses TRBV19 and TRBJ1-5; perhaps TRBD1 as D (6 bases). The CDR3 is 14 residues long. Trimming took 5 bases from V and 3 from J, leaving 11 bases between them. Germline V gene data show CDR1 as LNHDA and CDR2 as SQIVND (reference sequence). CDR3 in DNA: TGTGCCAGTAGTCTCCGGGACACCAATCAGCCCCAGCATTTT. The encoded protein is CASSLRDTNQPQHF.

The CDR3, as DNA: TGTGCCAGCAGCTTAGAAGGGGTGACTCGAAACTATGGCTACACCTTC. Translating gives CASSLEGVTRNYGYTF. The V and J genes are TRBV7-9 and TRBJ1-2, with a tentative D call TRBD1 (5 bases). Trimming removed 1 base from V and 2 bases from J, with 14 bases in between. Germline CDR1 is SEHNR and CDR2 is FQNEAQ (reference sequence). This CDR3 is built from 16 residues.

CDR3: CASSPTGDTQYF. CDR3 bases: TGTGCCAGCAGCCCTACCGGGGATACGCAGTATTTT. The chain is built from TRBV5-5 and TRBJ2-3, with D uncertain. Trimming pared 4 bases from V and 6 bases from J, leaving 9 bases between. Germline CDR1 SGHKS, CDR2 YYEKEE (reference sequence). The CDR3 is made up of 12 amino acids.

The chain joins TRBV29-1 to TRBJ2-7; 9 bases fit TRBD1. The V and J ends lost 7 bases and 10 bases, in that order; junction bases with no gene match: 14. CDR1 and CDR2 (germline): SQVTM, ANQGSEA. This CDR3 is built from 13 residues. Here the CDR3 reads CSGNRGPNSRQYF. The CDR3 nucleotides read TGCAGCGGAAACAGGGGGCCCAATTCGAGACAGTACTTC.

The gene calls are TRBV28 and TRBJ2-7, with D perhaps matching TRBD1 (6 bases). The germline V gene has CDR1 MDHEN and CDR2 SYDVKM. The CDR3 totals 12 residues. The V end was cut by 8 bases, the J end by 5 bases, with 13 bases between. The CDR3 nucleotides read TGTGCCAGCCTGGGACAATGGAACGAGCAGTACTTC. Protein: CASLGQWNEQYF.

This clone was observed a handful of times. This chain links TRBV6-5 with TRBJ1-1, with a tentative D call TRBD1 (5 bases). CDR1 MNHEY and CDR2 SVGAGI come from the germline V gene. The CDR3 covers 14 residues. V was shortened by 6 bases and J by 4 bases, with 15 bases between the two germline ends. This chain's CDR3 is CASRGTRRSTEAFF. CDR3 bases: TGTGCCAGCAGGGGGACGAGGAGGTCCACTGAAGCTTTCTTT.

The rearrangement links TRBV6-5 to TRBJ2-7; D is ambiguous. Germline V CDR1 and CDR2: MNHEY, SVGAGI. Trimming stripped 2 bases from V and 3 bases from J, with 8 bases between. There are 13 residues in the CDR3. CDR3 coding DNA: TGTGCCAGCAGTTACGGGCAGAGCTACGAGCAGTACTTC. Translation gives CASSYGQSYEQYF.

This chain joins TRBV27 and TRBJ1-5; 9 nucleotides line up with TRBD1. The CDR3 runs to 16 residues. Germline V CDR1 and CDR2: MNHEY, SMNVEV (reference sequence). The junction had 5 bases not matched to a gene; V was cut back by 5 bases and J by 0 bases. Here the CDR3 DNA reads TGTGCCAGCAGTCCAGACAGGGGGAGTAGCAATCAGCCCCAGCATTTT. Its translation is CASSPDRGSSNQPQHF.

J is TRBJ1-3 and V is TRBV15; D may be TRBD1 (5 bases). Germline-derived CDR1 and CDR2 are LNHNV and YYDKDF (reference sequence). The CDR3 runs 16 residues. V was trimmed by 4 bases and J by 7 bases, leaving 20 bases between them. The CDR3 region is CATSTPRVGRLNTIYF. Here the CDR3 DNA reads TGTGCCACCAGCACCCCTAGGGTGGGGCGATTGAACACCATATATTTT.

V gene TRBV30 combines with J gene TRBJ2-3; D is unclear. The CDR3 spans 13 residues. The germline V gene encodes CDR1 GTSNPN and CDR2 SVGIG (reference sequence). V was clipped by 0 bases and J by 1 base, with 5 bases between them. The CDR3 protein is CAWSVRRTDTQYF. The CDR3 DNA sequence: TGTGCCTGGAGTGTACGCCGCACAGATACGCAGTATTTT.

The CDR3 here is CASSQTAGGEFGSSYNSPLHF. The CDR3 DNA sequence: TGTGCCAGCAGCCAAACCGCAGGGGGCGAATTCGGGAGCTCCTATAATTCACCCCTCCACTTT. The V gene is TRBV14, the J gene TRBJ1-6; TRBD1 agrees at 8 bases. The CDR3 contains 21 residues. The germline V gene encodes CDR1 SGHDN and CDR2 FVKESK. The junction had 15 bases not matched to a gene; V was cut back by 2 bases and J by 0 bases. Drawing the rest from reference TRBV14 and TRBJ1-6, the complete variable domain is EAGVTQFPSHSVIEKGQTVTLRCDPISGHDNLYWYRRVMGKEIKFLLHFVKESKQDESGMPNNRFLAERTGGTYSTLKVQPAELEDSGVYFCASSQTAGGEFGSSYNSPLHFGNGTRLTVT.

This sequence joins TRBV19 and TRBJ1-2, with TRBD1 matching over 7 bases. Per germline, CDR1 LNHDA and CDR2 SQIVND (reference sequence). This CDR3 has 12 residues. After removal of 5 bases from V and 6 bases from J, the junction contained 3 bases not matched to a gene. DNA for the CDR3: TGTGCCAGTAGTGGGACAGCTAATGGCTACACCTTC. This sequence encodes CASSGTANGYTF.

The chain uses TRBV5-4 and TRBJ1-2; tentatively, D is TRBD1 (5 bases). Per the germline V gene, CDR1 is SGHNT and CDR2 is YYREEE (reference sequence). V dropped 6 bases and J dropped 7 bases, with 10 bases sitting between them. The CDR3 contains 11 residues. DNA for the CDR3: TGTGCCAGCACTGGGGGGTCTGGCTACACCTTC. This sequence encodes CASTGGSGYTF.

The genes are TRBV2 and TRBJ2-2; perhaps TRBD1 as D (7 bases). The germline V and J ends were trimmed by 4 bases and 0 bases, with 12 bases remaining between them. The CDR3 sequence is 16 residues long. Germline CDR1 SNHLY, CDR2 FYNNEI. CDR3 DNA sequence: TGTGCCAGCAGTGGATCAGGGGGGACGAACACCGGGGAGCTGTTTTTT. Encoded protein: CASSGSGGTNTGELFF.

V gene TRBV10-3 combines with J gene TRBJ2-1, with 9 bases matching TRBD2. The V gene's germline CDR1 is ENHRY and CDR2 SYGVKD. The CDR3 is 17 amino acids. Unmatched junction bases numbered 11, after V lost 2 bases and J lost 6 bases. CDR3 coding DNA: TGTGCCATCAGTGAGAGGTTAGCGGGAGATCCTTCCAATGAGCAGTTCTTC. This gives the protein CAISERLAGDPSNEQFF.

The chain couples TRBV5-1 to TRBJ2-2; 8 bases are shared with TRBD2. From germline, CDR1 is SGHRS and CDR2 YFSETQ. The CDR3 sequence is 16 residues long. V was pared by 6 bases and J by 4 bases, with 11 bases of the junction left unmatched. The CDR3 DNA follows: TGCGCCAGCAACAAGGGAAGCGGGAGTCGCACCGGGGAGCTGTTTTTT. This sequence encodes CASNKGSGSRTGELFF.